This T cell receptor beta chain was identified during a study of cytomegalovirus exposure and HLA in healthy donors. On the study more broadly: Assignment to the Caucasian-associated ancestry cluster applied to more than 75% of the approximately 400 genotyped donors.

CDR1 MGHRA and CDR2 YSYEKL come from the germline V gene. The CDR3 runs 16 residues. V was pared by 0 bases and J by 3 bases, with 13 bases between. As concerns this clone: The antigen is undetermined.

Researchers ran the PCR with 60 Vbeta and 13 Jbeta primers. Produced via immunoSEQ multiplex PCR; TCRdb's table is partial and in-frame only. Of 150,000 to 200,000 clones in the sample, about 75% were seen once. Broader study findings: There were reportedly fewer N-insertions in an Asian-associated ancestry cluster than the roughly 670-donor mean, in a later analysis. Differences between HLA loci emerged in a later analysis of TCR association rates, with DRB1 most and HLA-C fewest. The investigators catalogued under 200 TCR beta chains as cytomegalovirus-associated.

This sequence joins TRBV4-1 and TRBJ2-3; D not certain. This sequence originates from a man in his forties or fifties in good health and CMV-seropositive. Material: PBMCs. The CDR3, as DNA: TGCGCCAGCAGCCAAGATGGGCCGCCTCAAACAGATACGCAGTATTTT. Its protein product is CASSQDGPPQTDTQYF.